The rows below give T cell receptor beta chains drawn from one sample of a study of T cells after yellow fever vaccination. MiXCR, applied by TCRdb to the 5' RACE reads, yields one record per CDR3 protein. The sample holds about 130,000 distinct CDR3 sequences, more than 6.5% seen once. This specimen was CD4+ T cells sorted from PBMCs, taken 10 to 11 days after the first yellow fever vaccination. These TCRs come from a man between 18 and 35 years old who received the YFV17D yellow fever vaccine. Each CDR3 is given with its conserved first and last residue. Each record gives: V gene, CDR3 protein.

TRBV7-3	CASSRGALETQYF
TRBV11-2	CASSPSTGRGTQYF
TRBV18	CASSPSGANQPQHF
TRBV24-1	CATRGTGNTDTQYF
TRBV7-8	CASSPRVWGAGELFF
TRBV5-1	CASSLTGDETQYF
TRBV20-1	CSDENRASSTDTQYF
TRBV4-3	CASSQDSGTEPKKLFF
TRBV20-1	CSAIEGVSYGYTF
TRBV12-3/TRBV12-4	CASSSLADTQYF
TRBV18	CASSPGASSYNEQFF
TRBV29-1	CSVGQGARDQPQHF
TRBV6-1	CASSEELTDTQYF
TRBV19	CASQGTLTSGNTIYF
TRBV5-1	CASSSYRGLVYGYTF
TRBV4-2	CASSQTSGGDSYEQYF
TRBV19	CASSIMGNQPQHF
TRBV5-5	CASSPTSSTDTQYF
TRBV12-5	CVSGLVGGGPIQPQHF
TRBV27	CASLFQKGVNRATEAFF
TRBV20-1	CSARVLGEEYGYTF
TRBV7-3	CASSPPGPKNIQYF
TRBV6-1	CASSGSGYTDTQYF
TRBV7-9	CASSRQTNGYTF
TRBV20-1	CSARFGTGASEQYF
TRBV5-1	CASSFRGTESTDTQYF
TRBV10-3	CAAKGGTKNIQYF
TRBV10-3	CAIGTSENQPQHF
TRBV5-1	CASSYAGGFETQYF
TRBV7-9	CALPWDSSNYGYTF
TRBV7-2	CASSGNGGNYNEQFF
TRBV12-3/TRBV12-4	CASSFETGVNYGYTF
TRBV28	CASSGAGTAQFF
TRBV11-2	CASSLDRSEQFF
TRBV5-6	CARGPGNTGELFF
TRBV11-2	CASSLTSGFADTQYF
TRBV7-9	CASSLANYLGQQFF
TRBV4-3	CASSQGGTETQYF
TRBV20-1	CSARRLNGGNSPLHF
TRBV6-5	CASSYSAGPRTQYF
TRBV4-2	CASSQGAQGGNQPQHF
TRBV18	CASSRAANTEAFF
TRBV7-2	CASSLGVRSTEAFF
TRBV6-2/TRBV6-3	CASRTSPEQYF
TRBV4-2	CASSPRGGTSGGNEQFF
TRBV12-3/TRBV12-4	CASSFLALNNEQFF
TRBV10-3	CAISEKGGGETQYF
TRBV4-2	CASSPSEARGYTF
TRBV5-1	CASSLEQWSDTQYF
TRBV20-1	CSAREVQTTNYGYTF
TRBV4-1	CASSFSRVRTEAFF
TRBV20-1	CSASRDGRNQPQHF
TRBV9	CASSPLPLAAEETQYF
TRBV28	CASSLQWTGHLSNTEAFF
TRBV20-1	CTTPREGALGYTF
TRBV20-1	CSVSTGGSSHGYTF
TRBV29-1	CSVGFLVGGETQYF
TRBV20-1	CSASPGTADSQYF
TRBV14	CASSQDRADLDNEQFF
TRBV27	CASSPDRLNTEAFF